This T cell receptor beta chain was captured in a study of tumor and adjacent non-tumor tissue in lung cancer. Study at large: Patients were aged about 30 to 85, roughly 9 men and a handful of women, stage I to III. Study-level results: Tumor TCR diversity, when higher, was linked to shorter survival.

The template was RNA from unsorted bulk tissue. With respect to this clonotype: Its cognate antigen is unknown.

The CDR3 contains 16 residues. Germline-derived CDR1 and CDR2 are DFQATT and SNEGSKA (reference sequence). Trimming pared 3 bases from V and 3 bases from J, leaving 21 bases between. TCRbeta libraries were built with three rounds of nested PCR, modified from ARM-PCR. TCRdb ran MiXCR on the multiplex PCR reads and lists one entry per CDR3 protein. The sample holds about 200,000 distinct CDR3 sequences, about two thirds seen once. This clonotype was obtained from a man between 60 and 70 years old with non-small cell lung cancer. The sample comprised lung tumor tissue. This chain joins TRBV20-1 and TRBJ2-7; D gene unclear. For the CDR3, the DNA is TGCAGTGCTAGTATCCCCCATGCGGTGGCCAGCTACGAGCAGTACTTC. It yields the protein CSASIPHAVASYEQYF.